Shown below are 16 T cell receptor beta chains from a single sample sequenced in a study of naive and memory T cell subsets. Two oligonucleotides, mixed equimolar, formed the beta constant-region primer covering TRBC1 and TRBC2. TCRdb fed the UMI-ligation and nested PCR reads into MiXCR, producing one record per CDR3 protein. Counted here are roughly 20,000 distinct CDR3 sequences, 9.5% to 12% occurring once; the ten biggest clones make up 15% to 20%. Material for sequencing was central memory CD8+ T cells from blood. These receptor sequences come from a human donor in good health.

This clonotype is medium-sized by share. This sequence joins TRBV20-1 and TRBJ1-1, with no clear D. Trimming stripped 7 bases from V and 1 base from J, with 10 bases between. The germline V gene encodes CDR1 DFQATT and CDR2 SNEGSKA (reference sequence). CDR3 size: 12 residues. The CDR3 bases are TGCAGTGTTATCCCCGAGAACACTGAAGCTTTCTTT. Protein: CSVIPENTEAFF.

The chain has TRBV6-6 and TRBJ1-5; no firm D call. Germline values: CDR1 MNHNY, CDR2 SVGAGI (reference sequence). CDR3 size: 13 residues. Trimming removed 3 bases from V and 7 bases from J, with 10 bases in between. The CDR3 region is CASSYAPAQPQHF. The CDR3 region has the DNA TGTGCCAGCAGTTATGCTCCCGCCCAGCCCCAGCATTTT.

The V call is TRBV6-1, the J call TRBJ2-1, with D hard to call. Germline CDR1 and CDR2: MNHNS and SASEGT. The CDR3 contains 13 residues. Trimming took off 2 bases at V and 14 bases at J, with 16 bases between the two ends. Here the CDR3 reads CASSEMRREKKFF. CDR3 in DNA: TGTGCCAGCAGTGAAATGAGAAGGGAAAAGAAGTTCTTC.

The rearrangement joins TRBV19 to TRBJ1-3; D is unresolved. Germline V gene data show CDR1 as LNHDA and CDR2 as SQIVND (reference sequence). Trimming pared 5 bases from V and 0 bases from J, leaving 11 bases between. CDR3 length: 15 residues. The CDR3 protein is CASSGYRISGNTIYF. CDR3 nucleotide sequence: TGTGCCAGTAGTGGCTACCGAATCTCTGGAAACACCATATATTTT. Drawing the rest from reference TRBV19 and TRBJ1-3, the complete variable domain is DGGITQSPKYLFRKEGQNVTLSCEQNLNHDAMYWYRQDPGQGLRLIYYSQIVNDFQKGDIAEGYSVSREKKESFPLTVTSAQKNPTAFYLCASSGYRISGNTIYFGEGSWLTVV.

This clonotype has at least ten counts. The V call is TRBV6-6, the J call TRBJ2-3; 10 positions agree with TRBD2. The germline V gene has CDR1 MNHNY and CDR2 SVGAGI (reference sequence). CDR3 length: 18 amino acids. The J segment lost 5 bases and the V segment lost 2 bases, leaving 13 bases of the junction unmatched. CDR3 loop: CASSYDEASGSLEDTQYF. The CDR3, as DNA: TGTGCCAGCAGTTACGACGAGGCTAGCGGGAGTTTGGAAGATACGCAGTATTTT.

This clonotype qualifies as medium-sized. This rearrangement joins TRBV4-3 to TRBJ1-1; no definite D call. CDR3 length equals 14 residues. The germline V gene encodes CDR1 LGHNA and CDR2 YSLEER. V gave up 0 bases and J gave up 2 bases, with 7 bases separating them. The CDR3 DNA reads TGCGCCAGCAGCCAAGACTTTATTAACACTGAAGCTTTCTTT. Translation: CASSQDFINTEAFF.

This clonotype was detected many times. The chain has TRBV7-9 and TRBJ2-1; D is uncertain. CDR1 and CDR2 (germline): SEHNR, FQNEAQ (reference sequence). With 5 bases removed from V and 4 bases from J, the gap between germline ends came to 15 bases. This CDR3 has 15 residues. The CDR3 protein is CASSPRTLKYNEQFF. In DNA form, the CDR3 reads TGTGCCAGCAGCCCTAGGACCCTCAAATACAATGAGCAGTTCTTC.

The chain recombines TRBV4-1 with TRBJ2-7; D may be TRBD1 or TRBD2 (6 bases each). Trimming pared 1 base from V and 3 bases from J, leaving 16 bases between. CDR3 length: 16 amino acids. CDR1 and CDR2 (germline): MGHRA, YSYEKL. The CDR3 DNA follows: TGCGCCAGCAGCCAAGCTCCTGGGGGGCGCGTCTACGAGCAGTACTTC. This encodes CASSQAPGGRVYEQYF.

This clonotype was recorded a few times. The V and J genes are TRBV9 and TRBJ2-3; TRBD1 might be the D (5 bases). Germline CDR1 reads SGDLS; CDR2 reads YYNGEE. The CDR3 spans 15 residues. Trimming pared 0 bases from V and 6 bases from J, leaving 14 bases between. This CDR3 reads CASSVGFRGFDTQYF. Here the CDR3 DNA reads TGTGCCAGCAGCGTAGGGTTTAGGGGCTTCGATACGCAGTATTTT.

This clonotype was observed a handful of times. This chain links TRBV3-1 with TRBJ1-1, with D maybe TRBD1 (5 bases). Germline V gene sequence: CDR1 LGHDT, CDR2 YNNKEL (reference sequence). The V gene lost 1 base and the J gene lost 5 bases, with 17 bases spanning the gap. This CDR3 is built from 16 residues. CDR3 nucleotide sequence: TGTGCCAGCAGCCAAGTTAGGGACCCAAGGAAGACTGAAGCTTTCTTT. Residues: CASSQVRDPRKTEAFF.

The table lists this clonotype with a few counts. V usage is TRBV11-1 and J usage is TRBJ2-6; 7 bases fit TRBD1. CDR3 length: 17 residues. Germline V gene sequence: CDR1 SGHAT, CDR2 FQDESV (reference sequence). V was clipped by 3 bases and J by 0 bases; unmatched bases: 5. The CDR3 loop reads CASSFWDRASGANVLTF. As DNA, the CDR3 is TGTGCCAGCAGCTTCTGGGACAGAGCCTCTGGGGCCAACGTCCTGACTTTC.

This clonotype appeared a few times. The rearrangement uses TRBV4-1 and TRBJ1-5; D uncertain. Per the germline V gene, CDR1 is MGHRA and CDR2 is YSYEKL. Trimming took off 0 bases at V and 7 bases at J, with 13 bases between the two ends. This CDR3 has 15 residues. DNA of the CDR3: TGCGCCAGCAGCCAAGATCGGGCGGATATCCAGCCCCAGCATTTT. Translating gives CASSQDRADIQPQHF.

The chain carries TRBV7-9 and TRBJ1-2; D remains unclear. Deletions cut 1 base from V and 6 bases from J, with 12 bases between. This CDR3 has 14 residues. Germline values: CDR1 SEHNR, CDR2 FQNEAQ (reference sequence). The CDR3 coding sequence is TGTGCCAGCAGCTTAGTTCTCGTGGCGGATGGCTACACCTTC. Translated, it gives CASSLVLVADGYTF.

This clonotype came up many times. CDR3 DNA sequence: TGTGCCAGCAGCATCCAGGGACAGGGCACAGATACGCAGTATTTT. Amino acids: CASSIQGQGTDTQYF. This rearrangement joins TRBV6-5 to TRBJ2-3; 8 nucleotides agree with TRBD1. The CDR3 is made up of 15 amino acids. The V segment lost 6 bases and the J segment 1 base; nucleotides outside the gene matches: 6. Germline CDR1 is MNHEY and CDR2 is SVGAGI.

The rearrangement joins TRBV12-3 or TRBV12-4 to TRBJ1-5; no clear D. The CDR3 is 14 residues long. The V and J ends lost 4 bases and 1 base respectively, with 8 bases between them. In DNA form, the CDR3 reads TGTGCCAGCAGTTCGGTCGGGAGCAATCAGCCCCAGCATTTT. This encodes CASSSVGSNQPQHF.

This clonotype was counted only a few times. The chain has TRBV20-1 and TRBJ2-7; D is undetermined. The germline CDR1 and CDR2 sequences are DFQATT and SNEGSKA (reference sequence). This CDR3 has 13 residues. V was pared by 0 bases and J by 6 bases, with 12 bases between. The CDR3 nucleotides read TGCAGTGCTAGAGACCTCGACAAACCCGAGCAGTACTTC. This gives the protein CSARDLDKPEQYF.